The 7 T cell receptor beta chains below come from one sample, sequenced in a study of blood T cell repertoires in COVID-19. Data came from immunoSEQ multiplex PCR; TCRdb stores just in-frame clones and leaves some out. Of approximately 88,000 clones in the sample, about three quarters were seen once. The specimen sequenced was peripheral blood. The receptors here all came from a woman at least 80 years old with active or convalescent COVID-19.

V gene TRBV5-1 combines with J gene TRBJ2-7; 10 positions agree with TRBD1. V dropped 0 bases and J dropped 4; count of bases not matched to a gene: 19. Germline CDR1 reads SGHRS; CDR2 reads YFSETQ. CDR3 size: 20 residues. The DNA for the CDR3 is TGCGCCAGCAGCTTGGAGTGGGGCCGACAGGGGGCGCAGATACTTTACGAGCAGTACTTC. Its translation is CASSLEWGRQGAQILYEQYF.

The chain links TRBV11-3 to TRBJ2-5, with 8 positions matching TRBD2. This CDR3 region has 16 residues. J gave up 1 base and V 3 bases, and 7 bases lay outside the gene matches. The germline gives CDR1 SGHNT, CDR2 YENEEA. The CDR3 DNA reads as TGTGCCAGCAGCTTCGGTAGCGGGACGGTCCAAGAGACCCAGTACTTC. It codes for CASSFGSGTVQETQYF.

The rearrangement links TRBV6-5 to TRBJ2-7, with D possibly matching TRBD1 (6 bases). Deletions cut 8 bases from V and 6 bases from J, with 14 bases between. From germline, CDR1 is MNHEY and CDR2 SVGAGI. The length of the CDR3 is 12 residues. As DNA, the CDR3 is TGTGCCAGCCGACAGGATAGGGGCGAGCAGTACTTC. Its protein product is CASRQDRGEQYF.

V usage is TRBV7-2 and J usage is TRBJ2-2; TRBD2 agrees at 8 bases. From germline, CDR1 is SGHTA and CDR2 FQGNSA. The J segment lost 7 bases and the V segment lost 5 bases, leaving 9 bases of the junction unmatched. This CDR3 has 15 residues. The CDR3 is CASSPSGGPGGELFF. In nucleotides, the CDR3 is TGTGCCAGCAGCCCGTCGGGGGGGCCTGGCGGGGAGCTGTTTTTT.

The CDR3 loop reads CASSPGGTNEKLFF. CDR3 nucleotides: TGTGCCAGCTCTCCAGGGGGAACTAATGAAAAACTGTTTTTT. The chain couples TRBV9 to TRBJ1-4; 7 bases are shared with TRBD1. Germline loops: CDR1 SGDLS, CDR2 YYNGEE. The CDR3 totals 14 residues. After removal of 7 bases from V and 1 base from J, the junction contained 4 bases not matched to a gene. The full variable domain, with the rest looked up from reference TRBV9 and TRBJ1-4, is DSGVTQTPKHLITATGQRVTLRCSPRSGDLSVYWYQQSLDQGLQFLIQYYNGEERAKGNILERFSAQQFPDLHSELNLSSLELGDSALYFCASSPGGTNEKLFFGSGTQLSVL.

This clone was observed once. The rearrangement links TRBV12-3 or TRBV12-4 to TRBJ2-2; D ambiguous. V lost 4 bases and J lost 5, with 8 bases in between. The CDR3 runs to 13 residues. CDR3 sequence reads: CASSSDWTGELFF. CDR3 in DNA: TGTGCCAGCAGTTCAGACTGGACCGGGGAGCTGTTTTTT.

This clone appeared a single time. V usage is TRBV19 and J usage is TRBJ1-1; 9 nucleotides agree with TRBD1. V shed 6 bases and J 0 bases; nucleotides not matched to a gene: 11. This CDR3 is 17 amino acids long. CDR1 is LNHDA and CDR2 is SQIVND in the germline V gene (reference sequence). CDR3 residues: CASSLGQGRDMNTEAFF. CDR3 bases: TGTGCCAGTAGCCTAGGACAGGGGCGCGACATGAACACTGAAGCTTTCTTT.